This TCR beta chain was found in a study of yellow fever vaccine responses in identical twins. Study-wide findings and caveats: Twins' vaccine T cell responses were reported to seem partly convergent and partly personalized.

Germline V lookup: CDR1 SGHNT, CDR2 YENEEA. The V end lost 4 bases, the J end lost 6 bases, and 19 bases lay between the germline ends. The CDR3 totals 16 residues. TCRdb reanalysed the RT-PCR reads using MiXCR and keeps one entry per CDR3 protein. The table lists some 2,400 distinct CDR3 sequences, over 65% of them singletons, with around 5% in the top ten. As for this clonotype: Its specificity is not known.

The sample consisted of T cells from blood (PBMCs), unsorted or a sorted subset (not recorded which), taken before or after yellow fever vaccination (not recorded which). The V gene is TRBV11-3, the J gene TRBJ2-1; D uncertain. The receptor comes from a woman aged 18-29 years who received the yellow fever vaccine. Written as DNA, the CDR3 is TGTGCCAGCAGCTCGTCTGGCCCGATTTCTGGCAATGAGCAGTTCTTC. Protein: CASSSSGPISGNEQFF. Full variable domain (missing parts from reference TRBV11-3 and TRBJ2-1): EAGVVQSPRYKIIEKKQPVAFWCNPISGHNTLYWYLQNLGQGPELLIRYENEEAVDDSQLPKDRFSAERLKGVDSTLKIQPAELGDSAVYLCASSSSGPISGNEQFFGPGTRLTVL.